This passage covers 16 T cell receptor beta chains from one sample sequenced in a study of neurological immune-mediated disorders. TCRdb reprocessed the 5' RACE reads with MiXCR, giving one entry per CDR3 protein. The profile shows some 10,000 distinct CDR3 sequences, over 20% of them singletons. Sequencing used CD8+ T cells from blood. These receptors were obtained from a woman aged 60-75 years with HTLV-1-associated myelopathy (HAM/TSP).

This clonotype was picked up many times. The chain carries TRBV25-1 and TRBJ2-7; D is possibly TRBD1 (6 bases). The CDR3 loop spans 14 amino acids. V lost 5 bases, J lost 2 bases, and 13 bases lay in between. The germline gives CDR1 MGHDK, CDR2 SYGVNS. The CDR3 spells CASSPPTGTYEQYF. The CDR3 coding sequence is TGTGCCAGCAGTCCCCCGACAGGAACCTACGAGCAGTACTTC.

This clonotype has a count of ten or more. This chain links TRBV7-8 with TRBJ2-3, with D perhaps TRBD2 (5 bases). This CDR3 spans 14 amino acids. Germline V gene sequence: CDR1 SGHVS, CDR2 FQNEAQ. V was shortened by 6 bases and J by 0 bases, with 10 bases between the two germline ends. CDR3 sequence (DNA): TGTGCCAGCAGGAGGGAGTTGAGCACAGATACGCAGTATTTT. Amino acid sequence: CASRRELSTDTQYF.

This clonotype was counted at least ten times. The chain links TRBV20-1 to TRBJ2-7, with TRBD1 matching over 7 bases. Trimming removed 1 base from V and 2 bases from J; junction bases left unmatched: 5. CDR1 and CDR2 from the germline V gene are DFQATT and SNEGSKA (reference sequence). This CDR3 has 14 amino acids. The CDR3 DNA reads as TGCAGTGCTAGAGCCACCGACAGGGCCTACGAGCAGTACTTC. Translated: CSARATDRAYEQYF.

V usage is TRBV11-1 and J usage is TRBJ2-1, with a tentative D call TRBD2 (7 bases). V lost 0 bases, J lost 6 bases, and 12 bases lay in between. CDR3 length equals 15 residues. Germline V gene data show CDR1 as SGHAT and CDR2 as FQDESV (reference sequence). The CDR3 region is CASSLAGGAANEQFF. CDR3 sequence (DNA): TGTGCCAGCAGCTTAGCGGGGGGGGCGGCCAATGAGCAGTTCTTC.

This clonotype was seen at least ten times. The chain recombines TRBV11-2 with TRBJ2-5; 8 bases agree with TRBD1. The junction had 7 bases not matched to a gene; V was cut back by 2 bases and J by 5 bases. This CDR3 region has 15 residues. CDR1 and CDR2 (germline): SGHAT, FQNNGV. CDR3 bases: TGTGCCAGCAGCTTATGGACAGGGCCGAAGGAGACCCAGTACTTC. Protein: CASSLWTGPKETQYF.

This clonotype was observed at least ten times. The genes are TRBV5-1 and TRBJ2-7, with 8 bases that match TRBD1. The germline V gene has CDR1 SGHRS and CDR2 YFSETQ. The CDR3 is 14 residues long. Unmatched junction bases numbered 5, after V lost 4 bases and J lost 2 bases. CDR3 loop: CASSPDRETYEQYF. The CDR3 DNA reads TGCGCCAGCAGCCCGGACAGGGAGACCTACGAGCAGTACTTC.

The chain uses TRBV7-9 and TRBJ1-1; D gene ambiguous. The germline gives CDR1 SEHNR, CDR2 FQNEAQ (reference sequence). Trimming removed 4 bases from V and 2 bases from J, with 2 bases in between. The CDR3 contains 11 residues. DNA for the CDR3: TGTGCCAGCAGCTCAAACACTGAAGCTTTCTTT. It is translated as CASSSNTEAFF.

This clonotype was detected ten times or more. This chain connects TRBV27 to TRBJ2-5; D might be TRBD1 (6 bases). The CDR3 contains 16 residues. V lost 0 bases, J lost 4 bases, and 15 bases lay in between. Germline CDR1 and CDR2: MNHEY and SMNVEV (reference sequence). CDR3 DNA sequence: TGTGCCAGCAGTTTATCGATAGAGACAGGTGCAGAGACCCAGTACTTC. Its translation: CASSLSIETGAETQYF.

V usage is TRBV7-2 and J usage is TRBJ1-2; 10 bases match TRBD1. J was trimmed by 6 bases and V by 5 bases; bases with no gene match: 6. The CDR3 contains 14 residues. CDR1 and CDR2 (germline): SGHTA, FQGNSA. CDR3 in DNA: TGTGCCAGCAGCAAGGACAGGGGGTACCATGGCTACACCTTC. As protein: CASSKDRGYHGYTF.

This clonotype was observed many times. The chain couples TRBV11-2 to TRBJ2-7; D is undetermined. Germline CDR1 and CDR2: SGHAT and FQNNGV. With 2 bases removed from V and 2 bases from J, the gap between germline ends came to 7 bases. The CDR3 sequence is 13 residues long. The CDR3, as DNA: TGTGCCAGCAGCTTAATTCCTACCTACGAGCAGTACTTC. Residues: CASSLIPTYEQYF.

This clonotype was observed at least ten times. The chain's CDR3 is CASSPVGAGATDTQYF. CDR3 DNA sequence: TGTGCCAGCAGCCCCGTAGGGGCGGGGGCCACAGATACGCAGTATTTT. V usage is TRBV11-3 and J usage is TRBJ2-3; a weak D match, TRBD2 (7 bases). CDR3 length: 16 residues. V lost 5 bases and J lost 2, with 17 bases in between. Germline values: CDR1 SGHNT, CDR2 YENEEA.

This clonotype was counted ten times or more. This sequence joins TRBV20-1 and TRBJ2-7; 15 nucleotides align to TRBD2. The J segment lost 7 bases and the V segment lost 6 bases, leaving 10 bases of the junction unmatched. CDR1 is DFQATT and CDR2 is SNEGSKA in the germline V gene (reference sequence). CDR3 length: 15 amino acids. The chain's CDR3 is CSAPRTSGGVNEQYF. The CDR3 coding sequence is TGCAGTGCCCCTCGGACTAGCGGGGGGGTCAATGAGCAGTACTTC.

Ten or more counts support this clonotype. The chain has TRBV16 and TRBJ1-5; TRBD1 might be the D (6 bases). Germline V gene lookup returns CDR1 KGHSY and CDR2 FQNENV. Between the trimmed V and J ends, which lost 0 bases and 0 bases, there was a span of 12 bases. The CDR3 runs to 17 residues. The DNA for the CDR3 is TGTGCCAGCAGCCAATCACAGGGCCGTTATAGCAATCAGCCCCAGCATTTT. It encodes CASSQSQGRYSNQPQHF.

This clonotype occurred many times. J is TRBJ1-2 and V is TRBV7-8, with no clear D. The CDR3 runs to 12 residues. The V end was cut by 1 base, the J end by 8 bases, with 8 bases between. Germline lookup yields CDR1 SGHVS and CDR2 FQNEAQ. The CDR3 DNA reads TGTGCCAGCAGCTTAGGTTATTCAGGCTACACCTTC. Translating gives CASSLGYSGYTF.

This clonotype was counted at least ten times. The rearrangement uses TRBV4-1 and TRBJ2-2; the D call may be TRBD1 or TRBD2 (5 bases each). V was shortened by 0 bases and J by 0 bases, with 14 bases between the two germline ends. The CDR3 has 18 residues. Germline CDR1 and CDR2: MGHRA and YSYEKL. CDR3: CASSQDPGPPTNTGELFF. CDR3 nucleotides: TGCGCCAGCAGCCAAGATCCGGGACCTCCTACGAACACCGGGGAGCTGTTTTTT.

This clonotype was detected ten times or more. This chain connects TRBV6-5 to TRBJ2-7; weak D call: TRBD2 (7 bases). V was cut by 2 bases and J by 3 bases, with 17 bases left in between. The CDR3 runs 16 residues. Germline values: CDR1 MNHEY, CDR2 SVGAGI. This CDR3 is CASSYSTSRGGYEQYF. The CDR3 bases are TGTGCCAGCAGTTACAGCACTTCGAGGGGGGGCTACGAGCAGTACTTC.